Sequencing of this T cell receptor (beta chain) was carried out in a study of Graves' ophthalmopathy and Graves' hyperthyroidism. Overall study findings and caveats: Ophthalmopathy was separated from stable hyperthyroidism by a 13-signature model with approximately 90% sensitivity and over 70% specificity. Most thyroid clonotypes with frequency above 0.001 were detected in blood too.

This clonotype was seen many times. Its cognate antigen is unknown. For repertoire sequencing, the TCR beta CDR3 regions were amplified from RNA transcripts. Second-round multiplex PCR followed a first-round RT-PCR using HTBI primers. TCRdb re-called the multiplex PCR reads through MiXCR, storing one row per CDR3 protein. There are 400,000 to 500,000 distinct CDR3 sequences in the sample; around 21% occur only once, and around 3.1% lies in the top ten. From fresh peripheral blood, around 9.3 ml in volume, the PBMCs were obtained. The CDR3 runs 14 residues. Germline V gives CDR1 SGHAT, CDR2 FQDESV (reference sequence). V lost 0 bases, J lost 3 bases, and 8 bases lay in between.

Input material: peripheral blood. The clonotype was recovered from a woman under 30 with stable Graves' hyperthyroidism. The chain recombines TRBV11-1 with TRBJ1-2, with D unresolved. This CDR3 reads CASSLAGRDYGYTF. In DNA form, the CDR3 reads TGTGCCAGCAGCTTAGCTGGGCGGGACTATGGCTACACCTTC. Combining the CDR3 with reference TRBV11-1 and TRBJ1-2 gives the whole variable domain EAEVAQSPRYKITEKSQAVAFWCDPISGHATLYWYRQILGQGPELLVQFQDESVVDDSQLPKDRFSAERLKGVDSTLKIQPAELGDSAMYLCASSLAGRDYGYTFGSGTRLTVV.